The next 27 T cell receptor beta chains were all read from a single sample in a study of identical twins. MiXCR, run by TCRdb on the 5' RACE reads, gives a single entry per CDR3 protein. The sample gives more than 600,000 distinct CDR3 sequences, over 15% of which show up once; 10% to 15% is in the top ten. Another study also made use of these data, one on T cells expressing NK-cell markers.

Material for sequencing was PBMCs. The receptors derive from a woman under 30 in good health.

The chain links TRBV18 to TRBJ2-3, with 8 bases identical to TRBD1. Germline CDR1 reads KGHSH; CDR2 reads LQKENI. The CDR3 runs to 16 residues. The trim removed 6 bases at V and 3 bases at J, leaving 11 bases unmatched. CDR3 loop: CASSLNTGGVTDTQYF. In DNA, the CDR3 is TGTGCCAGCTCTCTAAATACAGGGGGAGTGACAGATACGCAGTATTTT.

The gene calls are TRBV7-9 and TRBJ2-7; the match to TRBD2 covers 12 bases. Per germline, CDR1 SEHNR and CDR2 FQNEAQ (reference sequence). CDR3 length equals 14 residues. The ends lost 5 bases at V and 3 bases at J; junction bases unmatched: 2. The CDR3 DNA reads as TGTGCCAGCAGCAAGACTAGCGGGGGCTACGAGCAGTACTTC. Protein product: CASSKTSGGYEQYF.

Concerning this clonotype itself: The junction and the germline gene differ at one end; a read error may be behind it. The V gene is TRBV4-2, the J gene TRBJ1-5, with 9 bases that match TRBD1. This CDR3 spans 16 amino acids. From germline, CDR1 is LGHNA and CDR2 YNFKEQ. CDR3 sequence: CASSQGLGQGGKPQRF. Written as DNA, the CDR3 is TGTGCCAGCAGCCAAGGACTGGGACAGGGAGGTAAGCCCCAGCGTTTT.

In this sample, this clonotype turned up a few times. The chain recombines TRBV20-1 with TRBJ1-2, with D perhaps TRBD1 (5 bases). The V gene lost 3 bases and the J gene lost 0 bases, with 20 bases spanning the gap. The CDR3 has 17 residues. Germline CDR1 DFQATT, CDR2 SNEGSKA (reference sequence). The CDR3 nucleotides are TGCAGTGCTAGTTTAGGGGAAGACGGGAATTCTAACTATGGCTACACCTTC. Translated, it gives CSASLGEDGNSNYGYTF.

The CDR3 region has the DNA TGTGCCAGCAGCTTAAGGAGAGCGGGATTCGATACGCAGTATTTT. It encodes CASSLRRAGFDTQYF. This rearrangement joins TRBV7-2 to TRBJ2-3; 7 nucleotides line up with TRBD2. Germline V CDR1 and CDR2: SGHTA, FQGNSA. With V trimmed by 2 bases and J by 6 bases, 8 bases remained unmatched. The CDR3 is 15 residues long.

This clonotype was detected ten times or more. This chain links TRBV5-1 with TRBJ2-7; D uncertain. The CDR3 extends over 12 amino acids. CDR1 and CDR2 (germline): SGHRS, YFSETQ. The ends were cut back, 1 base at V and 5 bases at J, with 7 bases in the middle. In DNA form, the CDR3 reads TGCGCCAGCAGCTTGATTGGGGACGAGCAGTACTTC. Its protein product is CASSLIGDEQYF.

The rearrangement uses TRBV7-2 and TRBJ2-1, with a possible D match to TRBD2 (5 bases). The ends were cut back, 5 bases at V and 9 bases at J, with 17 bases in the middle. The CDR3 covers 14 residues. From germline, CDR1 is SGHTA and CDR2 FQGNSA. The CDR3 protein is CASSPSPGRSEQFF. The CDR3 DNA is TGTGCCAGCAGCCCATCGCCGGGGAGAAGTGAGCAGTTCTTC.

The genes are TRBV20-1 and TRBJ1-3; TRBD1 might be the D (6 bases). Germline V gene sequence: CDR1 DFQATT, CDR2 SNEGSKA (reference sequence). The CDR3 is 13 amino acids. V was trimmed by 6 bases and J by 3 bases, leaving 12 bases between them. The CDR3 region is CSAGRGLGNTIYF. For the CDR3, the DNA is TGCAGTGCCGGACGGGGGCTTGGAAACACCATATATTTT.

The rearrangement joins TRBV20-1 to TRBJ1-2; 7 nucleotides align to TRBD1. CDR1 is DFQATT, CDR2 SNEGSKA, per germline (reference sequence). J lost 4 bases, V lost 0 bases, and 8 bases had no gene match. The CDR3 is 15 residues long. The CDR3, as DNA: TGCAGTGCTAGAGATCCCGAACAGGGGCCCTATGGCTACACCTTC. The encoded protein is CSARDPEQGPYGYTF.

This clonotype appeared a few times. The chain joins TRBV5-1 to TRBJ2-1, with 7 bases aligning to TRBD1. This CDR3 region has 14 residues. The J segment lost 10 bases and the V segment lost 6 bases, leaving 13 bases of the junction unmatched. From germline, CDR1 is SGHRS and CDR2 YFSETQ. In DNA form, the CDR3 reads TGCGCCAGCATCCCCACGAAGGGGGCTGGGGAGCAGTTCTTC. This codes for CASIPTKGAGEQFF.

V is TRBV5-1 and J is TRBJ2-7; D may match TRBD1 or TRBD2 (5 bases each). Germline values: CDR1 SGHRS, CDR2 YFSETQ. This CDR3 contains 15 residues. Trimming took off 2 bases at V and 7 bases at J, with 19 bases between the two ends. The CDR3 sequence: CASSFITGALGEQYF. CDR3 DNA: TGCGCCAGCAGCTTTATAACCGGGGCCCTGGGGGAGCAGTACTTC.

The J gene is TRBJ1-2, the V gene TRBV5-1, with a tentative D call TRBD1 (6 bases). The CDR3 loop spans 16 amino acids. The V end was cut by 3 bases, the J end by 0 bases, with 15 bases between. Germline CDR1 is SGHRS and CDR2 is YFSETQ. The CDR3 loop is CASSYWGTPANYGYTF. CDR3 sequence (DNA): TGCGCCAGCAGCTACTGGGGGACACCAGCTAACTATGGCTACACCTTC. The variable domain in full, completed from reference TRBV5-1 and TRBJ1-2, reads KAGVTQTPRYLIKTRGQQVTLSCSPISGHRSVSWYQQTPGQGLQFLFEYFSETQRNKGNFPGRFSGRQFSNSRSEMNVSTLELGDSALYLCASSYWGTPANYGYTFGSGTRLTVV.

In DNA form, the CDR3 reads TGTGCCACCAGCAGCAACCGGCTGGCGAATACGCAGTATTTT. Encoded protein: CATSSNRLANTQYF. V and J are TRBV15 and TRBJ2-3; no clear D gene. The V end was cut by 3 bases, the J end by 7 bases, with 14 bases between. Germline CDR1 is LNHNV and CDR2 is YYDKDF (reference sequence). The CDR3 is 14 amino acids.

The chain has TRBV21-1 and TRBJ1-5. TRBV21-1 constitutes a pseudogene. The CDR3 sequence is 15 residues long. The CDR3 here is CASSKEAAGCQPQHF. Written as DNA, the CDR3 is TGTGCCAGCAGCAAAGAGGCGGCAGGGTGTCAGCCCCAGCATTTT.

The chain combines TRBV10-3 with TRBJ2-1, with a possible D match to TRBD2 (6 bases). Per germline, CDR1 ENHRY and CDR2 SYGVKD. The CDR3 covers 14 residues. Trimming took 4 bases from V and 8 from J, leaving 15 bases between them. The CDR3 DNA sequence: TGTGCCATCAGTGGGGGGACTGCCAAGGATGAGCAGTTCTTC. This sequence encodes CAISGGTAKDEQFF.

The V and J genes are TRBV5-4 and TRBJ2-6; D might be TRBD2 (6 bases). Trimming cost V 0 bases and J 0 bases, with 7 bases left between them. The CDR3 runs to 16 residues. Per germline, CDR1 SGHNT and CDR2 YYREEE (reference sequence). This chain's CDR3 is CASSLAGSSGANVLTF. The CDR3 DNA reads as TGTGCCAGCAGCTTGGCCGGGAGCTCTGGGGCCAACGTCCTGACTTTC.

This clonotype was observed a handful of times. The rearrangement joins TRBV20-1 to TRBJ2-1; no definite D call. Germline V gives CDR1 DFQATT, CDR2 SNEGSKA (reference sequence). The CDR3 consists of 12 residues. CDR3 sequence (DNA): TGCAGCGTCGTCGTTCGAGCTAATGAGCAGTTCTTC. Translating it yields CSVVVRANEQFF.

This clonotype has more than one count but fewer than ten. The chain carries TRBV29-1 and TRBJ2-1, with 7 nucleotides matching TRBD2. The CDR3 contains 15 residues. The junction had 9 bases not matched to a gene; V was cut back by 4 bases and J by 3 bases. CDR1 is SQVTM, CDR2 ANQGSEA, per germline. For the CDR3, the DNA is TGCAGCGTTGTTTTCCTAGCGGAAAACTACAATGAGCAGTTCTTC. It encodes CSVVFLAENYNEQFF.

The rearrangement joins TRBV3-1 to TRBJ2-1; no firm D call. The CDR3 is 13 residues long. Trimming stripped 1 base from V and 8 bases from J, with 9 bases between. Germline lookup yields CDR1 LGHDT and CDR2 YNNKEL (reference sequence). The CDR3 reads CASSQGGLDEQFF. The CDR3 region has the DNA TGTGCCAGCAGCCAAGGCGGTTTAGATGAGCAGTTCTTC.

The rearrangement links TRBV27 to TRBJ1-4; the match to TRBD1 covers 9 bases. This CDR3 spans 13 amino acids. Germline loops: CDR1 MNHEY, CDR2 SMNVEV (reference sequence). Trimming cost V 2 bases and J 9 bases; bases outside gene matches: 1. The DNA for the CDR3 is TGTGCCAGCAGTTTAGGACAGGGGAAAAAACTGTTTTTT. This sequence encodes CASSLGQGKKLFF.

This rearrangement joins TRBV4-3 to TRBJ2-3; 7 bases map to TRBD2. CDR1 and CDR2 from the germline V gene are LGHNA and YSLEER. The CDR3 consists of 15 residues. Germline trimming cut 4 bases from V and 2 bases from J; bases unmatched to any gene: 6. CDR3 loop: CASSRGLLFTDTQYF. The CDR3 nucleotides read TGCGCCAGCAGCCGGGGACTACTATTCACAGATACGCAGTATTTT.

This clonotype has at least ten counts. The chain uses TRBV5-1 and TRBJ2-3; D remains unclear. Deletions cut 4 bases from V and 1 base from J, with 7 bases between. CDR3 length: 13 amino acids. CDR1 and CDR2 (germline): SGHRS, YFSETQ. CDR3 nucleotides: TGCGCCAGCAGCCTCGCGCGCACAGATACGCAGTATTTT. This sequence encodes CASSLARTDTQYF.

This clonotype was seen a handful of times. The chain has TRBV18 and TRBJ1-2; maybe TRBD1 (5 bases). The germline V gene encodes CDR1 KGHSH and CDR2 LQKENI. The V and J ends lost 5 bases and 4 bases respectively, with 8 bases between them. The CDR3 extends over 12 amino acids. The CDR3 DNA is TGTGCCAGCTCAGTAGGGGTCTATGGCTACACCTTC. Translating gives CASSVGVYGYTF.

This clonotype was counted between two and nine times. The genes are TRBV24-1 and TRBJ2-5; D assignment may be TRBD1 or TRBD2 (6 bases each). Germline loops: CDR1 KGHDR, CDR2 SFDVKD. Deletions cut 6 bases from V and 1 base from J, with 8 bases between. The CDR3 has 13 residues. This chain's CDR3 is CATSKGGQETQYF. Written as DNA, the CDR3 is TGTGCCACCAGTAAGGGGGGCCAAGAGACCCAGTACTTC.

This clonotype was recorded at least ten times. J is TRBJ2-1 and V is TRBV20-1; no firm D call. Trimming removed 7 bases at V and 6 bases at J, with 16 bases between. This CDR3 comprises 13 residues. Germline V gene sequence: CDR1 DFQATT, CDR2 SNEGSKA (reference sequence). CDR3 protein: CSGVVIATNEQFF. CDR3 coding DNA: TGCAGTGGGGTGGTTATCGCCACCAATGAGCAGTTCTTC.

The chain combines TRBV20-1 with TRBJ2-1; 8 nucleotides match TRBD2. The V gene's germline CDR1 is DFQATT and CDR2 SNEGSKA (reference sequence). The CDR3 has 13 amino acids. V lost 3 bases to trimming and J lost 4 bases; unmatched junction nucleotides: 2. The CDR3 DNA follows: TGCAGTGCTAGCCGGGGGGGTTACAATGAGCAGTTCTTC. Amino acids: CSASRGGYNEQFF.

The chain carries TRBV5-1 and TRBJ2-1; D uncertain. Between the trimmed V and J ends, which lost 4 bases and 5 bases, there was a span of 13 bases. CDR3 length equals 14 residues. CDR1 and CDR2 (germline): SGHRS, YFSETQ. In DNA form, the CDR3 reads TGCGCCAGCAGCAACCCTTACACCAACAATGAGCAGTTCTTC. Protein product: CASSNPYTNNEQFF.